This T cell receptor beta chain stems from a study of blood T cell repertoires in COVID-19. Study context: Sites in the United States, Italy and Spain provided acute and convalescent COVID-19 samples.

Germline V CDR1 and CDR2: SGHRS, YFSETQ. J lost 5 bases, V lost 4 bases, and 7 bases had no gene match. The CDR3 contains 14 residues. Assay: immunoSEQ multiplex PCR; the TCRdb copy retains only in-frame clones and omits some. The sample has about 280,000 clones; roughly 89% are singletons. Sequencing used peripheral blood. The J gene is TRBJ2-3, the V gene TRBV5-1, with TRBD1 identical over 7 bases. The receptor was derived from a man aged 45-60 years with acute or convalescent COVID-19. Here the CDR3 reads CASSRGQAGDTQYF. As DNA, the CDR3 is TGCGCCAGCAGCCGAGGACAGGCTGGAGATACGCAGTATTTT.